The T cell receptor beta chain under discussion was sequenced for a study of blood T cell repertoires in COVID-19. Study information: The United States, Italy and Spain supplied acute and convalescent COVID-19 samples. From T cells, B-cell-depleted T cells, or PBMCs came the material, which was cDNA or gDNA.

V was shortened by 0 bases and J by 1 base, with 7 bases between the two germline ends. This CDR3 has 14 residues. Original processing notes: Reference gene primer amplification in the assay estimated nucleated cell counts. TCRdb's copy holds only in-frame clones and misses some; the assay was immunoSEQ multiplex PCR. Clone size and the V and J calls come from that table; the DNA yielded D and trimming. The sample has roughly 200,000 clones; about 86% are singletons. This TCR was sampled from a middle-aged man with active or convalescent COVID-19. The chain has TRBV23-1 and TRBJ2-7; D is uncertain. TRBV23-1 is designated an ORF whose function remains uncertain. Source material: peripheral blood. CDR3 nucleotide sequence: TGCGCCAGCAGTCAATCGAGCAGGTCCTACGAGCAGTACTTC. Encoded protein: CASSQSSRSYEQYF.